Listed below are T cell receptor beta chains from one sample, sequenced in a study of siplizumab effects on memory and regulatory T cells. Clones were read by immunoSEQ multiplex PCR, and TCRdb kept only the in-frame ones, dropping some. The profile covers about 56,000 clones, with about 97% appearing a single time and 1.1% taken by the ten largest. The sample taken for sequencing was naive CD8+ T cells sorted from blood. The receptor set was obtained from a human donor in good health. CDR3s leave out the opening cysteine and the closing phenylalanine or tryptophan. D genes are given only for firm matches.

>NA|TRBV5-1|TRBJ1-1
ASKKGHLNTEAF
>TRBD1|TRBV18|TRBJ1-1
ASSPTGQRYTEAF
>NA|TRBV27|TRBJ2-7
ASSFDGYYEQY
>NA|TRBV19|TRBJ1-1
ASRDRGLAF
>NA|TRBV30|TRBJ1-1
AWSAGETEAF
>NA|TRBV28|TRBJ2-1
ASGRGFEQF
>NA|TRBV6-1|TRBJ1-5
ASSGGGIGQPQH
>NA|TRBV2|TRBJ2-1
ASLGALEDNEQF
>TRBD1|TRBV7-6|TRBJ1-5
ASSSTPQGLSNQPQH
>NA|TRBV4-3|TRBJ1-4
ASSQDPLATNEKLF
>TRBD1|TRBV6-5|TRBJ1-1
ASRHGEGASTEAF
>NA|TRBV20-1|TRBJ1-1
SAREGRTAF
>TRBD2|TRBV6-5|TRBJ2-3
ASSPTSSTDTQY
>NA|TRBV5-5|TRBJ1-5
ASSLLGAQPSQPQH
>NA|TRBV6-1|TRBJ1-1
ASRAREAF
>TRBD2|TRBV7-9|TRBJ2-1
ASSLAGLAAHNEQF
>TRBD2|TRBV5-1|TRBJ2-1
ASSSGLAGGHEQF
>NA|TRBV2|TRBJ1-2
ASRPIETLYGYT